This entry features one T cell receptor beta chain sequence. The record originates from a study of blood T cell repertoires in COVID-19. Study at large: Whether acute or convalescent, the COVID-19 samples came from the United States, Italy and Spain.

The CDR3 contains 14 residues. From germline, CDR1 is MDHEN and CDR2 SYDVKM. Trimming removed 6 bases from V and 9 bases from J; junction bases left unmatched: 8. Measured with immunoSEQ multiplex PCR; TCRdb has only the in-frame clones, and not every one. The sample records 66,000 or so clones, roughly 75% being singletons. This TCR came from a human donor in a cohort sampled during active COVID-19. The J gene is TRBJ1-6, the V gene TRBV28, with 7 bases identical to TRBD1. Sequencing was done on a sample of peripheral blood. DNA of the CDR3: TGTGCCAGCAGCCCGCCCAACAGGGGTTCACCCCTCCACTTT. Amino acid sequence: CASSPPNRGSPLHF. Full variable domain (remainder filled in from reference TRBV28 and TRBJ1-6): DVKVTQSSRYLVKRTGEKVFLECVQDMDHENMFWYRQDPGLGLRLIYFSYDVKMKEKGDIPEGYSVSREKKERFSLILESASTNQTSMYLCASSPPNRGSPLHFGNGTRLTVT.